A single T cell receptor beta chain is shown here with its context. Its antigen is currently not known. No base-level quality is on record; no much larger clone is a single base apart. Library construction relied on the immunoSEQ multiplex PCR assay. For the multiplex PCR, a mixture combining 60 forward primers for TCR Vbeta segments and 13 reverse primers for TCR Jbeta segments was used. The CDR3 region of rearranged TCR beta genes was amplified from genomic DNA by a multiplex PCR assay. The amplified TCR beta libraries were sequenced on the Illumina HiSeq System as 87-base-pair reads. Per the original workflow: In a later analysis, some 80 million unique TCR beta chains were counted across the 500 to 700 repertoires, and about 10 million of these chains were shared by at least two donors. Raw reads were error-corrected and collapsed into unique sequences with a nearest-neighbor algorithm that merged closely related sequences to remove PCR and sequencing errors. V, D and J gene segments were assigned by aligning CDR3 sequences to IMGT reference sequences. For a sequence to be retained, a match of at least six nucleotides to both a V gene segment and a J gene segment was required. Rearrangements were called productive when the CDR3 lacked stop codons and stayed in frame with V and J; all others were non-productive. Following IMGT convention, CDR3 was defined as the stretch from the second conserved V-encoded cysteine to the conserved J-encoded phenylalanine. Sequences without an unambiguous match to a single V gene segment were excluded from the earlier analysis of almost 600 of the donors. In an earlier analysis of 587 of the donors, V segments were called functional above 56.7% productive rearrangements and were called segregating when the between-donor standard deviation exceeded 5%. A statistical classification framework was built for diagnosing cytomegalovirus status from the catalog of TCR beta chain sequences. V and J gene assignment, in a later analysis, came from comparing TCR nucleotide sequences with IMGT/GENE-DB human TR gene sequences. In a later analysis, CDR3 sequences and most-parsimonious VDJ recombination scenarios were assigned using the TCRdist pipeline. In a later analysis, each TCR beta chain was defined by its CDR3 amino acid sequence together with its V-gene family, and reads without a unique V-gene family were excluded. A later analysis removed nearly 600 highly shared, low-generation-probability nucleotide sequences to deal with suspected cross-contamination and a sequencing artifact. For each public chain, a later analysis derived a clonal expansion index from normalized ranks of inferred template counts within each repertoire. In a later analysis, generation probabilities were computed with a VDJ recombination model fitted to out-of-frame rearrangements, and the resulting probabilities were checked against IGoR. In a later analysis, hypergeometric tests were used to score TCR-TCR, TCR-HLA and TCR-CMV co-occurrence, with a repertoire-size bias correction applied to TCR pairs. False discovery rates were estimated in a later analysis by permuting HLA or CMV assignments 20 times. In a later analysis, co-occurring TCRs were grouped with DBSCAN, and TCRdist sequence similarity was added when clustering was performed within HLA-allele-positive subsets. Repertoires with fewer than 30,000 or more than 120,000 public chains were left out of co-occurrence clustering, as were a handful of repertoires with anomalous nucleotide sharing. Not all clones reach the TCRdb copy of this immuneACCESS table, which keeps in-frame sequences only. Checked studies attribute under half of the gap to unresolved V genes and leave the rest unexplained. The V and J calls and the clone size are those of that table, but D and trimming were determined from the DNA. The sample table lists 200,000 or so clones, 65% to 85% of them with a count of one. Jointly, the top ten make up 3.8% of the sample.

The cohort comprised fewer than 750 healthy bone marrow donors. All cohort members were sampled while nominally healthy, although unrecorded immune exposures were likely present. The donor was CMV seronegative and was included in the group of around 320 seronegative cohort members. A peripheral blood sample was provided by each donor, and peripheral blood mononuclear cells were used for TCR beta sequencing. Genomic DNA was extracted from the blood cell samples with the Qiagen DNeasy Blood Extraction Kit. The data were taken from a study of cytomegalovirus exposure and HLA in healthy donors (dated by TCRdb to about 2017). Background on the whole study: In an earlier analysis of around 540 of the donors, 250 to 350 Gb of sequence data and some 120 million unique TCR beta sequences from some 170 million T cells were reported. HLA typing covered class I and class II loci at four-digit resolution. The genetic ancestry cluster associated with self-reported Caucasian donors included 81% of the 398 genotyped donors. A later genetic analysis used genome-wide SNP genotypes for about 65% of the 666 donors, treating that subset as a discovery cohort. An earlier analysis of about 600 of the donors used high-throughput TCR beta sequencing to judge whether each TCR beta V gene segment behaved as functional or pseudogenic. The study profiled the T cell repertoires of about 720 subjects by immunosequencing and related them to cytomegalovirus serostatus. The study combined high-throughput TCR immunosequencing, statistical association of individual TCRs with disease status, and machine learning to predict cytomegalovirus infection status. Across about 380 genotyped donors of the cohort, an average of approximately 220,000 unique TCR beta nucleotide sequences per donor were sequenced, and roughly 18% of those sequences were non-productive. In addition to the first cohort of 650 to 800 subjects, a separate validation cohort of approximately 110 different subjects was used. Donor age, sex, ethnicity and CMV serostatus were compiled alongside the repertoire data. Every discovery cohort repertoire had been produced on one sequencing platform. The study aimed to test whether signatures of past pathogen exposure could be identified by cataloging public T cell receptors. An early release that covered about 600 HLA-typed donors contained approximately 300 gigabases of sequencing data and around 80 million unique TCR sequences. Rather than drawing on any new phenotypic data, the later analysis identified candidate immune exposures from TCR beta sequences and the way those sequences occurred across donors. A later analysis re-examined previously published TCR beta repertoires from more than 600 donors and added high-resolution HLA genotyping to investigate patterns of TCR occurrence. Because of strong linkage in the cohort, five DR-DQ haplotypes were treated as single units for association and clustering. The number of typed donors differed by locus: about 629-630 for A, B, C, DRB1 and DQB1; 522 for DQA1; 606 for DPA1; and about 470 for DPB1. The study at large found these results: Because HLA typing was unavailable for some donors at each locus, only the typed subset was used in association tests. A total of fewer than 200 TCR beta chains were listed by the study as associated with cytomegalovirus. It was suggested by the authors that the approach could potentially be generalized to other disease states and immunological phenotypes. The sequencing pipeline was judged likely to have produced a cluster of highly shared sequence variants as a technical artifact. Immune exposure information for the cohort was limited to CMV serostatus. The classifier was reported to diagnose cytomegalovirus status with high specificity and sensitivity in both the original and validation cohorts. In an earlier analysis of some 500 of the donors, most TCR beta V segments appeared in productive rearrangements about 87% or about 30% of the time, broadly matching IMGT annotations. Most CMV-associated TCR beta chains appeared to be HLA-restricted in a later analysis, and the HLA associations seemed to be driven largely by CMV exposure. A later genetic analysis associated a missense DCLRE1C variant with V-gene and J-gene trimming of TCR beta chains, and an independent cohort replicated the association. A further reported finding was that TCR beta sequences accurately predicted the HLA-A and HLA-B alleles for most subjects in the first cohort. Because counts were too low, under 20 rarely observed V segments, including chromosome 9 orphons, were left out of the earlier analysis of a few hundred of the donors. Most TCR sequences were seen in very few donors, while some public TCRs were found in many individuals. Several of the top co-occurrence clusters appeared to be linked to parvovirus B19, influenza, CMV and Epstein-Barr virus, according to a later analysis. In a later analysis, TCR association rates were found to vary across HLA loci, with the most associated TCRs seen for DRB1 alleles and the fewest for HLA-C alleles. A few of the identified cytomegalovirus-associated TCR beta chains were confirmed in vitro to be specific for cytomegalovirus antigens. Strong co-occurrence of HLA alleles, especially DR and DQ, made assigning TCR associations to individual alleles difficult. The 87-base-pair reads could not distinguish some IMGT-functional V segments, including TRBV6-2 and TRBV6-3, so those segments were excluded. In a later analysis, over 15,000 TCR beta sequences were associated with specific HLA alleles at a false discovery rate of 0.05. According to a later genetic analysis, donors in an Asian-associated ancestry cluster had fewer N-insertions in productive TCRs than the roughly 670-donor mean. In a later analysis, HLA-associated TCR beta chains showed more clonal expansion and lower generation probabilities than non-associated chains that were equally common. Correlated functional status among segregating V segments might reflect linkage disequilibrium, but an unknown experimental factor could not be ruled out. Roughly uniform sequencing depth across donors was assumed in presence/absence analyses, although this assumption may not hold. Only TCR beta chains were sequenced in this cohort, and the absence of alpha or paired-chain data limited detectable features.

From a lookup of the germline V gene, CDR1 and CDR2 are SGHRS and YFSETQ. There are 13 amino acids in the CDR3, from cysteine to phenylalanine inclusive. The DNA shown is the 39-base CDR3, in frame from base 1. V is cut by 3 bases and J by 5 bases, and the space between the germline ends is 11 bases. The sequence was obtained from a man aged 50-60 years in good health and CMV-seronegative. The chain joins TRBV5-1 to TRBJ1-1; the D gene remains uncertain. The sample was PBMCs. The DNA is TGCGCCAGCAGCTCGGACTTGGGGACTGAAGCTTTCTTT. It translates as CASSSDLGTEAFF. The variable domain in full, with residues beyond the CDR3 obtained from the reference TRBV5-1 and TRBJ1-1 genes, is KAGVTQTPRYLIKTRGQQVTLSCSPISGHRSVSWYQQTPGQGLQFLFEYFSETQRNKGNFPGRFSGRQFSNSRSEMNVSTLELGDSALYLCASSSDLGTEAFFGQGTRLTVV.